What follows is one T cell receptor (beta chain) and its context. Its antigen is undetermined. Unique molecular identifiers were linked by the library to individual cDNA molecules. In the original analysis: From roughly 23,000 to 700,000 TCRs were found per sample, with a median of about 96,000. TCRdb called the RACE reads again in MiXCR, with one record for every CDR3 protein. In this record, the V and J calls reflect TCRdb's handling and not the investigators' own analysis. This table holds around 130,000 distinct CDR3 sequences, approximately 10% found once. These data are taken from a study of human T cells and chemical hapten exposure. Study context: TCR yield per sample varied, mainly due to pooled library volumes. Study results and caveats: Once DPC sensitization occurred, TCRs above 1 in 1000 frequency showed no change.

CDR1 SGHDN and CDR2 FVKESK come from the germline V gene. Trimming cost V 1 base and J 3 bases, with 10 bases left between them. The CDR3 has 14 residues. As to time point: healthy volunteer bleed at 2 weeks. Whole blood, unfractionated, served as the material for total RNA extraction. Sequencing used whole blood. J is TRBJ2-7 and V is TRBV14; D possibly corresponds to TRBD2 (6 bases). The receptor comes from a male donor in good health. Some clones in this sample may be carry-over from other donors' samples. This chain's CDR3 is CASSQVPGVYEQYF. CDR3 nucleotides: TGTGCCAGCAGCCAAGTCCCGGGAGTCTACGAGCAGTACTTC.